The sequence of this TCR beta chain was determined in a study of cytomegalovirus exposure and HLA in healthy donors. Worth noting for this clone: Its antigen is not known.

Regarding the study as a whole: The likely origin of a cluster of highly shared sequence variants was a sequencing artifact. HLA alleles showed associations with around 15,000 TCR beta sequences in a later analysis, at a 0.05 false discovery rate. Reportedly, diagnosis of cytomegalovirus status by the classifier showed high specificity and sensitivity.

PCR used 60 Vbeta primers and 13 Jbeta primers. Assay used: immunoSEQ multiplex PCR; TCRdb lists only in-frame clones, some missing. This table holds about 4,900 clones, roughly 80% found once. The CDR3 has 13 amino acids. CDR1 is GTSNPN and CDR2 is SVGIG in the germline V gene (reference sequence). V lost 3 bases to trimming and J lost 0 bases, with 6 bases between them. The sequenced material came from PBMCs. This receptor was obtained from a woman in her forties in good health and CMV-seropositive. The chain uses TRBV30 and TRBJ1-5; unclear D gene. The CDR3 spells CAWSPGSNQPQHF. Written as DNA, the CDR3 is TGTGCCTGGAGCCCGGGTAGCAATCAGCCCCAGCATTTT.